This is a list of T cell receptor beta chains from one sample in a study of blood T cell repertoires in COVID-19. The method was immunoSEQ multiplex PCR; TCRdb's version includes in-frame clones alone and lacks a portion of them. The profile shows about 380,000 clones, about 90% of them singletons. The sequenced material came from PBMCs or T cells enriched from blood (not recorded which). The source is a woman in her twenties or thirties who had recovered from COVID-19. Both conserved end residues are part of each CDR3.

CDR3 length,J gene,V gene,CDR3 protein
15,TRBJ1-2,TRBV7-9,CASSFVGPGSYGYTF
16,TRBJ1-5,TRBV27,CALLRADSRDNQPQHF
15,TRBJ2-7,TRBV11-2,CASSLRRTGYYEQYF
15,TRBJ2-3,TRBV7-8,CASSLARAGTDTQYF
13,TRBJ2-7,TRBV28,CASSLYRGYEQYF
12,TRBJ1-5,TRBV2,CACQGANQPQHF
18,TRBJ2-1,TRBV6-1,CASSERGGGAGTNNEQFF
16,TRBJ2-1,TRBV18,CASSPPQGAPYNEQFF
14,TRBJ2-5,TRBV2,CASSAKGYQETQYF
15,TRBJ2-3,TRBV28,CASSPPGGIGDTQYF
15,TRBJ2-1,TRBV28,CASSFGREIYNEQFF
13,TRBJ1-1,TRBV4-2,CASSHTANTEAFF
12,TRBJ2-4,TRBV28,CASSLSGNIQYF
16,TRBJ1-1,TRBV7-2,CASSLVLAGGNTEAFF
12,TRBJ1-2,TRBV12-3/TRBV12-4,CASSRQSYGYTF
14,TRBJ2-7,TRBV6-5,CASSGTSGPYEQYF
14,TRBJ2-7,TRBV29-1,CSVDTGGFSDEQYF
13,TRBJ2-7,TRBV12-3/TRBV12-4,CASSPRQVWEQYF
16,TRBJ2-7,TRBV5-1,CASSSFQGARVGEQYF
14,TRBJ2-3,TRBV7-9,CASGRGEGTDTQYF
13,TRBJ1-2,TRBV5-1,CASSLASGEGYTF
16,TRBJ1-4,TRBV5-6,CASSKVPGQANEKLFF
15,TRBJ1-2,TRBV5-4,CASTLREGGSYGYTF
15,TRBJ1-2,TRBV6-1,CASSEAGGHPMGYTF
14,TRBJ1-2,TRBV7-9,CASSLGGQGYGYTF
13,TRBJ1-2,TRBV9,CASSVAQNGGYTF
15,TRBJ1-6,TRBV5-1,CASGLSGVSGSPLHF
14,TRBJ1-1,TRBV5-1,CASSSGTGNTEAFF
17,TRBJ1-6,TRBV21-1,CASSNGPGSSLDSPLHF
15,TRBJ2-7,TRBV18,CASSNSGKSSYEQYF
13,TRBJ1-1,TRBV2,CASSVSQNTEAFF
16,TRBJ2-2,TRBV18,CASSPGTSGAGGELFF
16,TRBJ1-4,TRBV5-1,CASSLAPGQSNEKLFF
15,TRBJ1-5,TRBV28,CASSSQGRLNQPQHF
17,TRBJ2-1,TRBV19,CASSMGGDSYSYNEQFF
12,TRBJ1-2,TRBV2,CASTEERYGYTF
14,TRBJ1-2,TRBV2,CAYTVEVSDYGYTF
16,TRBJ2-7,TRBV7-9,CASSSPKGTSEHEQYF
15,TRBJ2-5,TRBV24-1,CATSDSYRVQETQYF
14,TRBJ1-5,TRBV6-5,CASSTQGAGQPQHF
15,TRBJ2-7,TRBV18,CASSQLAGGTYEQYF
16,TRBJ1-3,TRBV4-2,CASSQDHRESGNTIYF
16,TRBJ2-1,TRBV15,CATSRKIGQKYNEQFF
15,TRBJ2-2,TRBV7-7,CASSPLAGATGELFF
15,TRBJ2-1,TRBV7-8,CASSFGGPREDEQFF
16,TRBJ1-1,TRBV3-1/TRBV3-2,CASSQDSGTGNTEAFF
15,TRBJ2-5,TRBV3-1/TRBV3-2,CASSHRATAAETQYF
14,TRBJ2-7,TRBV7-2,CASSGQGLSYEQYF
13,TRBJ1-3,TRBV5-1,CASSEDTANTIYF
15,TRBJ1-2,TRBV4-1,CASSLGTGPNYGYTF
14,TRBJ2-3,TRBV3-1/TRBV3-2,CASSQEAGSDTQYF
12,TRBJ2-1,TRBV28,CASSAQTSEQFF
15,TRBJ2-1,TRBV7-9,CASRRAETSYNEQFF
15,TRBJ1-1,TRBV18,CASSIKSDMNTEAFF
15,TRBJ1-5,TRBV28,CASSSRDNSRRPQHF